Below, 11 T cell receptor beta chains from the same sample are listed, as sequenced in a study of blood T cell repertoires in COVID-19. TCRdb's copy holds only in-frame clones and misses some; the assay was immunoSEQ multiplex PCR. The sample includes around 300,000 clones, just over 85% of them seen just once. Sample: peripheral blood. Source of these receptors: a woman aged 25 to 39 with active or convalescent COVID-19.

In its sample, this clone was seen a few times. The V call is TRBV9, the J call TRBJ1-1; the match to TRBD1 covers 8 bases. CDR1 and CDR2 (germline): SGDLS, YYNGEE. The CDR3 has 14 amino acids. V lost 3 bases, J lost 0 bases, and 1 base stayed unmatched. The CDR3, as DNA: TGTGCCAGCAGCGCGACAGGGGTGAACACTGAAGCTTTCTTT. Translation: CASSATGVNTEAFF.

This rearrangement joins TRBV30 to TRBJ2-7; 8 positions agree with TRBD1. The CDR3 sequence is 14 residues long. The germline gives CDR1 GTSNPN, CDR2 SVGIG (reference sequence). V shed 7 bases, J shed 2 bases, and the junction held 10 bases outside the gene matches. The CDR3 sequence is CASTTPDRAYEQYF. In DNA, the CDR3 is TGTGCCTCGACTACCCCGGACAGGGCCTACGAGCAGTACTTC.

The gene calls are TRBV7-9 and TRBJ1-2; 9 bases map to TRBD1. J was trimmed by 5 bases and V by 6 bases; bases with no gene match: 4. The V gene's germline CDR1 is SEHNR and CDR2 FQNEAQ (reference sequence). CDR3 size: 13 residues. Written as DNA, the CDR3 is TGTGCCAGCAGTCCGGGACAGGGATATGGCTACACCTTC. It codes for CASSPGQGYGYTF.

This clone has just a few counts. The rearrangement joins TRBV9 to TRBJ1-2; unclear D gene. The CDR3 has 15 amino acids. V dropped 2 bases and J dropped 4 bases, with 15 bases sitting between them. Germline assignment: CDR1 SGDLS and CDR2 YYNGEE. The CDR3 bases are TGTGCCAGCAGCGTTTCCGGGGTCACTTGCTATGGCTACACCTTC. Protein sequence: CASSVSGVTCYGYTF.

DNA of the CDR3: TGTGCCATCAGCGGGAGTAGCGGGGGACCCTACGAGCAGTACTTC. It encodes CAISGSSGGPYEQYF. The rearrangement joins TRBV10-3 to TRBJ2-7; 9 positions match TRBD2. Germline loops: CDR1 ENHRY, CDR2 SYGVKD. V dropped 6 bases and J dropped 2; count of bases not matched to a gene: 8. The CDR3 sequence is 15 residues long.

The chain couples TRBV18 to TRBJ2-5; 8 nucleotides match TRBD1. The germline V gene encodes CDR1 KGHSH and CDR2 LQKENI. The CDR3 spans 14 residues. V lost 6 bases to trimming and J lost 4 bases; unmatched junction nucleotides: 7. The chain's CDR3 is CASSLDRGRETQYF. CDR3 in DNA: TGTGCCAGCTCTCTCGACAGGGGTCGAGAGACCCAGTACTTC.

The chain recombines TRBV6-5 with TRBJ1-1, with 7 nucleotides matching TRBD1. The J segment lost 6 bases and the V segment lost 6 bases, leaving 13 bases of the junction unmatched. The germline CDR1 and CDR2 sequences are MNHEY and SVGAGI. CDR3 length: 15 residues. The CDR3 spells CASREPQGGGSEAFF. The CDR3 DNA sequence: TGTGCCAGCAGGGAGCCCCAGGGGGGTGGGTCTGAAGCTTTCTTT.

The rearrangement joins TRBV3-1 (or the pseudogene TRBV3-2) to TRBJ2-3; D is undetermined. The CDR3 runs 15 residues. Trimming stripped 4 bases from V and 0 bases from J, with 11 bases between. Germline V lookup: CDR1 LGHDT, CDR2 YNNKEL (reference sequence). Written as DNA, the CDR3 is TGTGCCAGCAGCCGAAGAAGACTCAGCACAGATACGCAGTATTTT. Translation gives CASSRRRLSTDTQYF.

V usage is TRBV29-1 and J usage is TRBJ2-2; D unresolved. The CDR3 has 14 residues. Germline V gives CDR1 SQVTM, CDR2 ANQGSEA. V lost 4 bases and J lost 0, with 9 bases in between. The CDR3 sequence is CSVASIANTGELFF. CDR3 in DNA: TGCAGCGTTGCTAGTATCGCGAACACCGGGGAGCTGTTTTTT.

V gene TRBV27 combines with J gene TRBJ1-6, with 7 bases lining up with TRBD1. CDR1 MNHEY and CDR2 SMNVEV come from the germline V gene (reference sequence). J was trimmed by 8 bases and V by 8 bases; bases with no gene match: 6. This CDR3 has 13 residues. The CDR3 coding sequence is TGTGCCAGCGGGTACAGGGGAGATTCACCCCTCCACTTT. Its translation: CASGYRGDSPLHF.

The V gene is TRBV14, the J gene TRBJ1-5; a weak D match, TRBD1 (6 bases). V was pared by 1 base and J by 7 bases, with 29 bases between. Germline CDR1 is SGHDN and CDR2 is FVKESK. This CDR3 contains 20 residues. The CDR3 region is CASSQVWVPERQVLRQPQHF. The CDR3 DNA reads TGTGCCAGCAGCCAAGTTTGGGTCCCCGAAAGACAGGTTCTTCGGCAGCCCCAGCATTTT.